The sequence of this T cell receptor (beta chain) was determined in a study of blood T cell repertoires in COVID-19. For the study at large: From the United States, Italy and Spain came samples of acute and convalescent COVID-19. In each case, the material was cDNA or gDNA derived from T cells, B-cell-depleted T cells, or PBMCs.

Germline assignment: CDR1 LNHDA and CDR2 SQIVND (reference sequence). This CDR3 region has 13 residues. Trimming shortened V by 3 bases and J by 5 bases, and 8 bases separated the two germline ends. As regards this clone: Other DNA sequences from this sample encode an identical CDR3 as well.

Original processing methods: The assay estimated nucleated cells by amplifying reference gene primers. Profiled with immunoSEQ multiplex PCR; TCRdb holds only in-frame clones, not every one. V and J calls and clone size come straight from that table; D and trimming were deduced from the DNA. Here the sample spans some 260,000 clones, roughly 84% being singletons. The chain is built from TRBV19 and TRBJ1-5, with a weak D call TRBD1 (5 bases). This TCR was recovered from a woman between 18 and 30 years old with acute or convalescent COVID-19. Input material: peripheral blood. In nucleotides, the CDR3 is TGTGCCAGTAGTATTCGCAGGGATCAGCCCCAGCATTTT. Translated: CASSIRRDQPQHF.